The 27 T cell receptor beta chains below were found in one sample sequenced in a study of CD8 T cell repertoires and HIV-1 epitope variants. The repertoire was sequenced with immunoSEQ multiplex PCR; TCRdb's copy has only in-frame clones and lacks some. The data show roughly 3,000 clones, about 70% seen once. Their specific antigens are unknown. Sample: cultured CD8+ T cells derived from PBMCs. Every receptor here comes from a male donor with HIV.

There are a few counts of this clone. The gene calls are TRBV28 and TRBJ2-7, with D perhaps TRBD1 or TRBD2 (5 bases each). Trimming pared 3 bases from V and 5 bases from J, leaving 14 bases between. Germline V gives CDR1 MDHEN, CDR2 SYDVKM. The CDR3 spans 14 residues. CDR3 sequence reads: CASSFVSGTDEQYF. CDR3 nucleotides: TGTGCCAGCAGTTTCGTATCAGGGACCGACGAGCAGTACTTC. Filled out from reference TRBV28 and TRBJ2-7, the complete variable domain reads DVKVTQSSRYLVKRTGEKVFLECVQDMDHENMFWYRQDPGLGLRLIYFSYDVKMKEKGDIPEGYSVSREKKERFSLILESASTNQTSMYLCASSFVSGTDEQYFGPGTRLTVT.

The chain couples TRBV28 to TRBJ1-4; perhaps TRBD1 as D (6 bases). Trimming removed 4 bases at V and 4 bases at J, with 10 bases between. The CDR3 runs to 14 residues. Germline assignment: CDR1 MDHEN and CDR2 SYDVKM. DNA of the CDR3: TGTGCCAGCAGTTCCAGGGGTTTTAATGAAAAACTGTTTTTT. Translation: CASSSRGFNEKLFF.

The chain recombines TRBV6-5 with TRBJ2-5; D possibly corresponds to TRBD1 (6 bases). Germline V gene data show CDR1 as MNHEY and CDR2 as SVGAGI. The V end lost 0 bases, the J end lost 6 bases, and 17 bases lay between the germline ends. There are 16 residues in the CDR3. The CDR3 bases are TGTGCCAGCAGTTACTCCACAGGGTCGGCCGCGAAGACCCAGTACTTC. It codes for CASSYSTGSAAKTQYF.

The gene calls are TRBV9 and TRBJ2-1; a possible D gene is TRBD2 (6 bases). Germline V CDR1 and CDR2: SGDLS, YYNGEE. The CDR3 is made up of 15 amino acids. Trimming left V 0 bases short and J 6 bases short, with 13 bases between. The CDR3 loop reads CASSVEKAGTNEQFF. CDR3 coding DNA: TGTGCCAGCAGCGTAGAGAAAGCGGGTACCAATGAGCAGTTCTTC.

The chain joins TRBV28 to TRBJ1-2, with 8 nucleotides matching TRBD1. J gave up 1 base and V 5 bases, and 6 bases lay outside the gene matches. CDR1 is MDHEN and CDR2 is SYDVKM in the germline V gene. There are 15 residues in the CDR3. CDR3 bases: TGTGCCAGCAGTCCTGGACAGGGCCGTAACTATGGCTACACCTTC. It codes for CASSPGQGRNYGYTF.

This clone was seen a handful of times. This rearrangement joins TRBV2 to TRBJ1-2; 10 nucleotides match TRBD1. The CDR3 loop spans 13 amino acids. The germline V gene has CDR1 SNHLY and CDR2 FYNNEI. V lost 5 bases to trimming and J lost 8 bases; unmatched junction nucleotides: 5. The DNA of the CDR3 is TGTGCCAGCAGTTCCGGGACAGGGGAAGGCTACACCTTC. Protein product: CASSSGTGEGYTF.

The chain carries TRBV2 and TRBJ2-5; 11 bases map to TRBD2. This CDR3 is built from 16 residues. Trimming at V came to 2 bases and at J to 2 bases, leaving 4 bases not matched to a gene. CDR1 and CDR2 (germline): SNHLY, FYNNEI. CDR3 in DNA: TGTGCCAGCAGTGAAACGACTAGCGGGGAGCAAGAGACCCAGTACTTC. It is translated as CASSETTSGEQETQYF. Complete variable domain (other parts from reference TRBV2 and TRBJ2-5): EPEVTQTPSHQVTQMGQEVILRCVPISNHLYFYWYRQILGQKVEFLVSFYNNEISEKSEIFDDQFSVERPDGSNFTLKIRSTKLEDSAMYFCASSETTSGEQETQYFGPGTRLLVL.

This rearrangement joins TRBV2 to TRBJ1-1; no clear D gene. The CDR3 spans 15 residues. In germline, CDR1 is SNHLY, CDR2 FYNNEI. V lost 6 bases and J lost 1, with 15 bases in between. The chain's CDR3 is CASRALRQANTEAFF. The CDR3 nucleotides are TGTGCCAGCAGGGCCTTGCGCCAGGCGAACACTGAAGCTTTCTTT.

The chain uses TRBV9 and TRBJ1-1, with 7 bases matching TRBD1. Trimming at V came to 2 bases and at J to 6 bases, leaving 4 bases not matched to a gene. In germline, CDR1 is SGDLS, CDR2 YYNGEE. The CDR3 spans 13 residues. CDR3 protein: CASSVGQVSEAFF. CDR3 nucleotide sequence: TGTGCCAGCAGCGTCGGACAGGTTTCTGAAGCTTTCTTT. Full variable domain (missing parts from reference TRBV9 and TRBJ1-1): DSGVTQTPKHLITATGQRVTLRCSPRSGDLSVYWYQQSLDQGLQFLIQYYNGEERAKGNILERFSAQQFPDLHSELNLSSLELGDSALYFCASSVGQVSEAFFGQGTRLTVV.

This rearrangement joins TRBV5-1 to TRBJ2-3; D remains unclear. The germline V gene encodes CDR1 SGHRS and CDR2 YFSETQ. CDR3 size: 14 residues. Deletions cut 0 bases from V and 1 base from J, with 6 bases between. CDR3 in amino acids: CASSLEPRTDTQYF. In DNA form, the CDR3 reads TGCGCCAGCAGCTTGGAACCGCGCACAGATACGCAGTATTTT.

V is TRBV7-9 and J is TRBJ1-4; 9 nucleotides align to TRBD1. CDR3 size: 17 residues. Trimming cost V 5 bases and J 1 base; bases outside gene matches: 8. Looked up from germline, CDR1 is SEHNR and CDR2 is FQNEAQ (reference sequence). CDR3 loop: CASSPGTGIVTNEKLFF. The CDR3, as DNA: TGTGCCAGCAGCCCCGGGACAGGGATCGTAACTAATGAAAAACTGTTTTTT.

Only a few counts were recorded for this clone. The gene calls are TRBV2 and TRBJ2-1; TRBD1 aligns across 8 bases. CDR3 size: 13 residues. The V segment lost 8 bases and the J segment 7 bases; nucleotides outside the gene matches: 7. The germline CDR1 and CDR2 sequences are SNHLY and FYNNEI. CDR3 sequence: CASGQGAHNEQFF. As DNA, the CDR3 is TGTGCCAGCGGGCAGGGGGCGCATAATGAGCAGTTCTTC. The full variable domain, with the rest looked up from reference TRBV2 and TRBJ2-1, is EPEVTQTPSHQVTQMGQEVILRCVPISNHLYFYWYRQILGQKVEFLVSFYNNEISEKSEIFDDQFSVERPDGSNFTLKIRSTKLEDSAMYFCASGQGAHNEQFFGPGTRLTVL.

This clone was counted a few times. The rearrangement links TRBV6-5 to TRBJ2-6; D unclear. The ends were cut back, 6 bases at V and 9 bases at J, with 9 bases in the middle. Germline V gene lookup returns CDR1 MNHEY and CDR2 SVGAGI. This CDR3 has 12 residues. The CDR3 region has the DNA TGTGCCAGCAGCCCCTCGGGCAACGTCCTGACTTTC. Its protein is CASSPSGNVLTF.

J is TRBJ1-2 and V is TRBV27, with a weak D call TRBD1 (6 bases). This CDR3 is 14 amino acids long. Germline V gene lookup returns CDR1 MNHEY and CDR2 SMNVEV (reference sequence). V lost 4 bases and J 6 bases, leaving 15 bases between the germline ends. Here the CDR3 DNA reads TGTGCCAGCAGTTATACAGGGATGGTGGATGGCTACACCTTC. Its protein is CASSYTGMVDGYTF.

The chain links TRBV19 to TRBJ1-3; weak D call: TRBD1 (5 bases). Germline V CDR1 and CDR2: LNHDA, SQIVND (reference sequence). The CDR3 runs to 17 residues. Between the trimmed V and J ends, which lost 2 bases and 0 bases, there was a span of 14 bases. Written as DNA, the CDR3 is TGTGCCAGTAGTATATCCCTTACAGGAACCTCTGGAAACACCATATATTTT. It yields the protein CASSISLTGTSGNTIYF. Drawing the rest from reference TRBV19 and TRBJ1-3, the complete variable domain is DGGITQSPKYLFRKEGQNVTLSCEQNLNHDAMYWYRQDPGQGLRLIYYSQIVNDFQKGDIAEGYSVSREKKESFPLTVTSAQKNPTAFYLCASSISLTGTSGNTIYFGEGSWLTVV.

V and J are TRBV2 and TRBJ2-7; 7 bases match TRBD2. This CDR3 has 15 amino acids. Germline V gene lookup returns CDR1 SNHLY and CDR2 FYNNEI. V lost 1 base and J lost 2; bases outside the gene matches: 5. The CDR3 is CASSEGLAVAYEQYF. DNA for the CDR3: TGTGCCAGCAGTGAAGGGCTAGCGGTCGCCTACGAGCAGTACTTC.

V and J are TRBV30 and TRBJ2-1; 11 nucleotides agree with TRBD2. Germline-derived CDR1 and CDR2 are GTSNPN and SVGIG (reference sequence). V lost 2 bases, J lost 3 bases, and 3 bases stayed unmatched. This CDR3 contains 15 residues. DNA of the CDR3: TGTGCCTGGAGTACTACTAGCGGGGGCTACAATGAGCAGTTCTTC. Protein: CAWSTTSGGYNEQFF.

The genes are TRBV19 and TRBJ2-7, with 7 bases lining up with TRBD1. Looked up from germline, CDR1 is LNHDA and CDR2 is SQIVND (reference sequence). The CDR3 has 15 residues. V shed 1 base and J 2 bases; nucleotides not matched to a gene: 5. CDR3 in DNA: TGTGCCAGTAGTATAGGACTTGGGACAGCCTACGAGCAGTACTTC. It encodes CASSIGLGTAYEQYF.

The rearrangement uses TRBV6-5 and TRBJ2-7, with D possibly being TRBD1 or TRBD2 (5 bases each). The length of the CDR3 is 14 residues. V was cut by 5 bases and J by 5 bases, with 16 bases left in between. From germline, CDR1 is MNHEY and CDR2 SVGAGI. The CDR3 here is CASSPGPTGNEQYF. The CDR3 bases are TGTGCCAGCAGTCCGGGACCCACCGGGAACGAGCAGTACTTC.

This chain connects TRBV5-6 to TRBJ1-1; possibly TRBD1 for D (5 bases). Germline CDR1 is SGHDT and CDR2 is YYEEEE. Trimming took 0 bases from V and 5 from J, leaving 11 bases between them. The length of the CDR3 is 14 residues. The CDR3 sequence: CASSLARGWTEAFF. The CDR3 nucleotides are TGTGCCAGCAGCTTGGCCCGGGGGTGGACTGAAGCTTTCTTT.

The genes are TRBV4-2 and TRBJ2-5, with D perhaps TRBD1 or TRBD2 (7 bases each). Trimming shortened V by 2 bases and J by 5 bases, and 21 bases separated the two germline ends. Germline CDR1 LGHNA, CDR2 YNFKEQ. The CDR3 is 17 amino acids. The DNA for the CDR3 is TGTGCCAGCAGCCAAAACGCTCCAGGGGGGGGGTCGGAGACCCAGTACTTC. Residues: CASSQNAPGGGSETQYF.

The rearrangement uses TRBV19 and TRBJ1-1, with 8 bases fitting TRBD1. CDR1 and CDR2 from the germline V gene are LNHDA and SQIVND (reference sequence). The CDR3 extends over 16 amino acids. Germline trimming cut 6 bases from V and 1 base from J; bases unmatched to any gene: 10. CDR3 nucleotides: TGTGCCAGTAGGTCCGCAGGGGGCCAAGCGAACACTGAAGCTTTCTTT. Protein: CASRSAGGQANTEAFF.

The chain uses TRBV7-8 and TRBJ1-4; 7 positions match TRBD1. After removal of 1 base from V and 1 base from J, the junction contained 0 bases not matched to a gene. The CDR3 has 15 residues. Germline V gene data show CDR1 as SGHVS and CDR2 as FQNEAQ. CDR3 in amino acids: CASSLDRGTNEKLFF. As DNA, the CDR3 is TGTGCCAGCAGCTTAGACAGGGGAACTAATGAAAAACTGTTTTTT.

V is TRBV7-6 and J is TRBJ2-2; weak D call: TRBD2 (5 bases). The CDR3 has 16 residues. CDR1 and CDR2 (germline): SGHVS, FNYEAQ. The V end was cut by 5 bases, the J end by 0 bases, with 13 bases between. The CDR3 region is CASSATPGSNTGELFF. DNA for the CDR3: TGTGCCAGCAGCGCAACCCCGGGGTCGAACACCGGGGAGCTGTTTTTT. Filled out from reference TRBV7-6 and TRBJ2-2, the complete variable domain reads GAGVSQSPRYKVTKRGQDVALRCDPISGHVSLYWYRQALGQGPEFLTYFNYEAQQDKSGLPNDRFSAERPEGSISTLTIQRTEQRDSAMYRCASSATPGSNTGELFFGEGSRLTVL.

The gene calls are TRBV5-4 and TRBJ2-5; no reliable D call. This CDR3 is built from 12 residues. Trimming shortened V by 2 bases and J by 5 bases, and 7 bases separated the two germline ends. Germline V gene lookup returns CDR1 SGHNT and CDR2 YYREEE (reference sequence). The CDR3 sequence is CASSLARETQYF. The CDR3 bases are TGTGCCAGCAGCTTAGCTCGGGAGACCCAGTACTTC.

This sequence joins TRBV9 and TRBJ1-1, with 8 bases aligning to TRBD1. The V and J ends lost 3 bases and 5 bases, in that order; junction bases with no gene match: 9. The CDR3 runs 15 residues. Germline V lookup: CDR1 SGDLS, CDR2 YYNGEE. CDR3 amino acids: CASSASGGSGTEAFF. CDR3 nucleotides: TGTGCCAGCAGCGCGTCAGGGGGCTCGGGGACTGAAGCTTTCTTT.

This sequence joins TRBV7-3 and TRBJ2-7; maybe TRBD2 (5 bases). The CDR3 totals 14 residues. Germline V gene sequence: CDR1 SGHTA, CDR2 FQGTGA. V was shortened by 2 bases and J by 2 bases, with 10 bases between the two germline ends. Here the CDR3 reads CASSLDPGTYEQYF. The CDR3 bases are TGTGCCAGCAGCTTAGATCCGGGAACCTACGAGCAGTACTTC.